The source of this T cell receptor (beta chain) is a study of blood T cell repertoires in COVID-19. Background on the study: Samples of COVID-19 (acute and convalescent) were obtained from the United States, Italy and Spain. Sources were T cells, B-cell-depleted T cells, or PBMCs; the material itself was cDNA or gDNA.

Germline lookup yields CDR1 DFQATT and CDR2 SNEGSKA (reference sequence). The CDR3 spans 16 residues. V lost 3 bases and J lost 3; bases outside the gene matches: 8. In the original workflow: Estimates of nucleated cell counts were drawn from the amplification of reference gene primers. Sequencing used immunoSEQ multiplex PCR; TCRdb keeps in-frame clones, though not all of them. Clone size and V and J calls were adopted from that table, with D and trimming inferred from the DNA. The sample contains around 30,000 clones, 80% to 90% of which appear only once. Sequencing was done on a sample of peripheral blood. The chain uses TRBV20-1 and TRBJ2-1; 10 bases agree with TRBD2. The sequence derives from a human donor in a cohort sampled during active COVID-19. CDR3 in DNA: TGCAGTGCTAGTGATGCTAGCGGGGGCGGCTACAATGAGCAGTTCTTC. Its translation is CSASDASGGGYNEQFF.